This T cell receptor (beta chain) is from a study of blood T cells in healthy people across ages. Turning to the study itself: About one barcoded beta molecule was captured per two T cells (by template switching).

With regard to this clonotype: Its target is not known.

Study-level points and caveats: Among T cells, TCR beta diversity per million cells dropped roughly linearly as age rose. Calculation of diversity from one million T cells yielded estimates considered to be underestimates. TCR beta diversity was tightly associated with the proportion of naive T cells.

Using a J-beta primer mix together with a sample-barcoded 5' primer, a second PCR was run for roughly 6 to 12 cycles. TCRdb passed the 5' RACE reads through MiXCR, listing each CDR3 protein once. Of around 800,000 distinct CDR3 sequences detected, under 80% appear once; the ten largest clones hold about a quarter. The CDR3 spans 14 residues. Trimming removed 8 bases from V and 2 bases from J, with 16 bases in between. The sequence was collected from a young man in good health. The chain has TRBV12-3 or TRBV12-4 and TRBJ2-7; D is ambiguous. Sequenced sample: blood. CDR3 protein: CASLTTVSPYEQYF. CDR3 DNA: TGTGCCAGCTTGACCACAGTGTCTCCCTACGAGCAGTACTTC.